Sequencing of this T cell receptor (beta chain) was carried out in a study of early T cells in non-severe SARS-CoV-2 infection. This clonotype was recorded at least ten times. Individual cDNA molecules received unique molecular identifiers during library preparation. MiXCR, applied by TCRdb to the 5' RACE reads, yields one record per CDR3 protein. The sample yields approximately 70,000 distinct CDR3 sequences, around an eighth seen once. Germline V gene lookup returns CDR1 SGHVS and CDR2 FNYEAQ. The V and J ends lost 6 bases and 0 bases, in that order; junction bases with no gene match: 7. The CDR3 runs to 15 residues.

The sequence was obtained from an adult who was a healthcare worker with PCR-confirmed SARS-CoV-2 infection or an uninfected control (not recorded which). Material for sequencing was whole blood. The rearrangement joins TRBV7-6 to TRBJ1-1, with TRBD1 matching over 7 bases. The CDR3 bases are TGTGCCAGCAGGAACCCGACAGGGCTGAACACTGAAGCTTTCTTT. Translation gives CASRNPTGLNTEAFF.